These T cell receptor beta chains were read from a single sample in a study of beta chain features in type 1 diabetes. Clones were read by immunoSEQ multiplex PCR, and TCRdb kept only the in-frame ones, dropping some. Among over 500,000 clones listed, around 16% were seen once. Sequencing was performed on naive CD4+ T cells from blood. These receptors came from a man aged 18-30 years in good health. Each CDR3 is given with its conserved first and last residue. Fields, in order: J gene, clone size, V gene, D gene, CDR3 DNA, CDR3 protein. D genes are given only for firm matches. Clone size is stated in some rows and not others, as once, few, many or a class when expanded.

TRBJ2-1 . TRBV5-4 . TGTGCCAGCATGCGAGGGGGGCTCCCCTACAATGAGCAGTTCTTC CASMRGGLPYNEQFF
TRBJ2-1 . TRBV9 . TGTGCCAGCAGCGTAGCGTCCCAGGGCGGCAATGAGCAGTTCTTC CASSVASQGGNEQFF
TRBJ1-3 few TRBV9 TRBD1 TGTGCCAGCAGCCCTAGGGGCCGGGACAGGGGGTTGGTTGTCGGAAACACCATATATTTT CASSPRGRDRGLVVGNTIYF
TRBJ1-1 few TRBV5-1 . TGCGCCAGCAGCCCTGGGAGCGGATTGAACACTGAAGCTTTCTTT CASSPGSGLNTEAFF
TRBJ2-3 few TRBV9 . TGTGCCAGCAGCGCTTTCCGGGACGCAGATACGCAGTATTTT CASSAFRDADTQYF
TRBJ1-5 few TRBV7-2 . TGTGCCAGCAGCCCTGCGGGCAATCAGCCCCAGCATTTT CASSPAGNQPQHF
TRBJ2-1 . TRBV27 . TGTGCCAGCAGTCCGCAGGGCCTCCGGTCGGGACACAATGAGCAGTTCTTC CASSPQGLRSGHNEQFF
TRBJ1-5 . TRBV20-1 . TGCAGTGCTAGAGACGGTCAGCCCCAGCATTTT CSARDGQPQHF
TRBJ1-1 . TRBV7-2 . TGTGCCAGCAGGCCGGGGGGGACTACGAACACTGAAGCTTTCTTT CASRPGGTTNTEAFF
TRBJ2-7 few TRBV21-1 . TGTGCCAGCAGCAAAGATCGGGGTCCCTCGATACGAGTGAACTTC CASSKDRGPSIRVNF
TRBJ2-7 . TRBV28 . TGTGCCAGCAGTCCGACTAGTCGAAGCTCCTACGAGCAGTACTTC CASSPTSRSSYEQYF
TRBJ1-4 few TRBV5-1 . TGCGCCAGCAGCTTGACAGGGACAACTAATGAAAAACTGTTTTTT CASSLTGTTNEKLFF
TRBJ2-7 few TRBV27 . TGTGCCAGCAGTTTGGCCAGGGGCAGGGCCAGGGAAAGGACCACGAGCAGTACTTTCCACGAGCAGTACTTC CASSLARGRARERTTSSTFHEQYF
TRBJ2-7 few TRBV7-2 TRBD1 TGTGCCAGCAGCTCGGGACAGCTAAGCTACGAGCAGTACTTC CASSSGQLSYEQYF
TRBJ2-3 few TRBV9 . TGTGCCAGCAGCTTGGGAAAATTCACAGATACGCAGTATTTT CASSLGKFTDTQYF
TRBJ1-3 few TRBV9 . TGTGCCAGCAGCGGCATCCCTGGAAACACCATATATTTT CASSGIPGNTIYF
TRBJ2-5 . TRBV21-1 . TGTGCCAGCAGCAAAGTAACGGTTGATCAAGAGACCCAGTACTTC CASSKVTVDQETQYF